This is a list of T cell receptor beta chains from one sample in a study of PD-1 blockade in classical Hodgkin lymphoma. The table came from immunoSEQ multiplex PCR; TCRdb's copy has only in-frame clones and leaves some out. Of over 80,000 clones in the sample, around 80% were seen once. Here the sequenced sample was peripheral blood mononuclear cells (PBMCs), taken before the fourth cycle of nivolumab. These receptors originate from a human donor with classical Hodgkin lymphoma. The CDR3 runs from the conserved cysteine through the conserved F or W. Each record gives: D gene, J gene, clone size, V gene, CDR3 DNA, CDR3 protein. A D gene is named only where the DNA matches it firmly. Clone sizes are given selectively: once, few, many, or a class where the clone is expanded.

TRBD1 TRBJ2-7 . TRBV7-7 TGTGCCAGCAGCATTGGGACAGGGGGCACTTACGAGCAGTACTTC CASSIGTGGTYEQYF
. TRBJ1-2 . TRBV19 TGTGCCAGTAAAACTTCGCTGGAAAACTATGGCTACACCTTC CASKTSLENYGYTF
TRBD2 TRBJ2-1 . TRBV9 TGTGCCAGCAGCGTAACTAGCGGACCCAGCGATGAGCAGTTCTTC CASSVTSGPSDEQFF
TRBD1 TRBJ2-7 . TRBV2 TGTGCCAGCAGTAGAACGGGACAGGACTACGAGCAGTACTTC CASSRTGQDYEQYF
. TRBJ2-7 . TRBV5-4 TGTGCCAGCAGATCGAGCAAGGACAACTACGAGCAGTACTTC CASRSSKDNYEQYF
. TRBJ1-3 few TRBV19 TGTGCCAGTAGTCCCTGGACAGCCAGCTCTGGAAACACCATATATTTT CASSPWTASSGNTIYF
. TRBJ1-3 few TRBV18 TGTGCCAGCGCACCCCCCCTCTCTGGAAACACCATATATTTT CASAPPLSGNTIYF
. TRBJ1-2 . TRBV18 TGTGCCAGCTCACCCCGGACAGACGTCTATGGCTACACCTTC CASSPRTDVYGYTF
TRBD2 TRBJ2-7 . TRBV30 TGTGCCTGGACCCGACTAGCGGGACTCACCTACGAGCAGTACTTC CAWTRLAGLTYEQYF
. TRBJ2-1 few TRBV11-3 TGTGCCAGCAGCCTAAGCGGAACCTACAATGAGCAGTTCTTC CASSLSGTYNEQFF
. TRBJ2-3 . TRBV4-3 TGCGCCAGCAGCCAAGCTGGCAGCCCCTTCCCGGGAGTACCAGATACGCAGTATTTT CASSQAGSPFPGVPDTQYF
. TRBJ1-1 . TRBV27 TGTGCCAGCAGTTTTGTTGGCAGGCTCGCTGAAGCTTTCTTT CASSFVGRLAEAFF
. TRBJ2-2 . TRBV7-2 TGTGCCAGCCCCTCAACGCCACTGGGCACCGGGGAGCTGTTTTTT CASPSTPLGTGELFF
TRBD1 TRBJ1-6 . TRBV6-5 TGTGCCAGCAGTTCTGCCAGGGACAGAAGTCTCGCACCCCTCCACTTT CASSSARDRSLAPLHF
TRBD2 TRBJ2-5 . TRBV19 TGTGCCAGTAGTACTACGGGGAGGGGAGGGGAGACCCAGTACTTC CASSTTGRGGETQYF
. TRBJ1-4 . TRBV7-9 TGTGCCAGCAGCTTACGGCAGGGAAATGAAAAACTGTTTTTT CASSLRQGNEKLFF
. TRBJ1-1 . TRBV27 TGTGCCAGCAGTTTTGAAGGGAGGAGCACTGAAGCTTTCTTT CASSFEGRSTEAFF
TRBD1 TRBJ2-6 . TRBV5-4 TGTGCCAGCAGCTCTCTCGGGACAGGGAGTCTCGGGGCCAACGTCCTGACTTTC CASSSLGTGSLGANVLTF
. TRBJ2-3 . TRBV6-4 TGTGCCAGCAGTGACCTCAAGGGAGATACGCAGTATTTT CASSDLKGDTQYF
TRBD2 TRBJ2-1 . TRBV7-6 TGTGCCAGCAGCTTCGGAGCGGGGGGGATAGGCGAGCAGTTCTTC CASSFGAGGIGEQFF
. TRBJ2-3 few TRBV6-5 TGTGCCAGCAGAAGGCGAACCACAGATACGCAGTATTTT CASRRRTTDTQYF
. TRBJ2-7 . TRBV21-1 TGTGCCAGCAGCAAGAGGGCAGGAGACTACGAGCAGTACTTC CASSKRAGDYEQYF
. TRBJ1-4 once TRBV28 TGTGCCAGCAGTTCCGGGGTGGGGTGGGAAAAACTGTTTTTT CASSSGVGWEKLFF
. TRBJ2-1 . TRBV25-1 TGTGCCAGCAGTTACGCCTCCTACAATGAGCAGTTCTTC CASSYASYNEQFF
TRBD1 TRBJ1-3 . TRBV6-5 TGTGCCAGCAGTTACTCGGGACAGACTGGAAACACCATATATTTT CASSYSGQTGNTIYF
. TRBJ1-2 . TRBV7-2 TGTGCCAGCAGCTTGGCTAACTATGGCTACACCTTC CASSLANYGYTF
TRBD1 TRBJ1-2 . TRBV19 TGTGCCAGTAGTATCCGGGACAGGGTCGGGGGCTATGGCTACACCTTC CASSIRDRVGGYGYTF
. TRBJ1-5 once TRBV7-2 TGTGCCAGCAGCCTCACCGTGGCCGGGATACAGCCCCAGCATTTT CASSLTVAGIQPQHF
TRBD1 TRBJ1-3 . TRBV5-1 TGCGCCAGCAACCAAGGGACAGGCCCTGGAAACACCATATATTTT CASNQGTGPGNTIYF
TRBD1 TRBJ1-2 . TRBV5-1 TGCGCCAGCAGCCTGGGGGTAGGGGGCGATGGCTACACCTTC CASSLGVGGDGYTF
. TRBJ2-2 . TRBV7-9 TGTGCCAGCAGCCACTTGACAGGGGAGGGCACCGGGGAGCTGTTTTTT CASSHLTGEGTGELFF
TRBD1 TRBJ2-3 . TRBV2 TGTGCCATCTCAAATTCCGGGACAGGCACAGATACGCAGTATTTT CAISNSGTGTDTQYF
. TRBJ2-1 . TRBV11-3 TGTGCCAGCAGCTTAGGGGCAGGCAATGAGCAGTTCTTC CASSLGAGNEQFF
. TRBJ2-1 once TRBV27 TGTGCCAGCAGTTCCCAAATGGGAGGTGGAATTTACCCCTACAATGAGCAGTTCTTC CASSSQMGGGIYPYNEQFF
TRBD1 TRBJ2-3 few TRBV28 TGTGCCAGCACCAACGGGCAGGGGGCGACAGATACGCAGTATTTT CASTNGQGATDTQYF
. TRBJ2-3 . TRBV13 TGTGCCAGCAGCTTAGAAGGGGGTACAGATACGCAGTATTTT CASSLEGGTDTQYF
. TRBJ1-2 . TRBV10-1 TGCGCCAGCAGTTGGCTGGGCGGGGACTATGGCTACACCTTC CASSWLGGDYGYTF